This section outlines one T cell receptor beta chain sequence together with its context. This sample is part of a study of human T cells and chemical hapten exposure. The length of the CDR3 is 13 residues. V dropped 7 bases and J dropped 6 bases, with 12 bases sitting between them. TCRdb re-called the RACE reads through MiXCR, storing one row per CDR3 protein. The sample records about 73,000 distinct CDR3 sequences, 8.5% being singletons. Sample time point: patch test 2, 6 weeks after DPC sensitization. Documented treatment: therapeutic diphenylcyclopropenone sensitization with weekly scalp DPC. Material: whole blood, obtained in connection with sensitization to the hapten diphenylcyclopropenone (DPC). The rearrangement links TRBV12-3 or TRBV12-4 to TRBJ2-2; D gene ambiguous. The sequence was collected from a woman aged 45-65 years with alopecia areata. Some clones in this sample may be carry-over from other donors' samples. CDR3 sequence (DNA): TGTGCCAGCACCTTTTACAACGCCGGGGAGCTGTTTTTT. Translating it yields CASTFYNAGELFF.